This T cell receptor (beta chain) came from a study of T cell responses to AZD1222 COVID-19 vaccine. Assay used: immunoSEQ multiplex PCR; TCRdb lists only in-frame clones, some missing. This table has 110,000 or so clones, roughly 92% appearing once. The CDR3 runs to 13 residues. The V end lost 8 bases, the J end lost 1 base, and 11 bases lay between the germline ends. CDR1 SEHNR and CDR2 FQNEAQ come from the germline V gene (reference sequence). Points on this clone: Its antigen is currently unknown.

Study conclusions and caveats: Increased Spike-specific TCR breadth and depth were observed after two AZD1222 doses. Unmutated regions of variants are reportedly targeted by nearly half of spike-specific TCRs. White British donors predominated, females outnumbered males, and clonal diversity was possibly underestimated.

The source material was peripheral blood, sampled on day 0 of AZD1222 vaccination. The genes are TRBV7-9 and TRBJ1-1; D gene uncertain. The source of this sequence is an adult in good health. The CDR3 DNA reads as TGTGCCAGCGCCTTCGACACGAACACTGAAGCTTTCTTT. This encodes CASAFDTNTEAFF. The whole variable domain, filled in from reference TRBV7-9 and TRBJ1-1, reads DTGVSQNPRHKITKRGQNVTFRCDPISEHNRLYWYRQTLGQGPEFLTYFQNEAQLEKSRLLSDRFSAERPKGSFSTLEIQRTEQGDSAMYLCASAFDTNTEAFFGQGTRLTVV.